In its sample, the clone carrying this T cell receptor beta chain was seen a few times. This sample is part of a study of blood T cell repertoires in COVID-19. Study-level information: Donors in the United States, Italy and Spain gave samples during acute or convalescent COVID-19. From T cells, B-cell-depleted T cells, or PBMCs came the material, which was cDNA or gDNA.

The V segment lost 4 bases and the J segment 3 bases; nucleotides outside the gene matches: 5. The CDR3 contains 15 residues. Germline V CDR1 and CDR2: MNHEY, SMNVEV (reference sequence). In the authors' workflow: Amplifying reference gene primers gave estimates of nucleated cell counts. Sequenced by immunoSEQ multiplex PCR; TCRdb stores in-frame clones only, minus some. The V and J calls and clone size were taken over from that table, and D and trimming were inferred from the DNA. The sample has 95,000 or so clones, about four fifths seen once. The sample consisted of peripheral blood. The chain links TRBV27 to TRBJ1-4; 7 bases fit TRBD1. The source is a woman older than 75 with active or convalescent COVID-19. The CDR3 reads CASSYRQGSNEKLFF. The DNA for the CDR3 is TGTGCCAGCAGTTACCGACAGGGATCTAATGAAAAACTGTTTTTT.